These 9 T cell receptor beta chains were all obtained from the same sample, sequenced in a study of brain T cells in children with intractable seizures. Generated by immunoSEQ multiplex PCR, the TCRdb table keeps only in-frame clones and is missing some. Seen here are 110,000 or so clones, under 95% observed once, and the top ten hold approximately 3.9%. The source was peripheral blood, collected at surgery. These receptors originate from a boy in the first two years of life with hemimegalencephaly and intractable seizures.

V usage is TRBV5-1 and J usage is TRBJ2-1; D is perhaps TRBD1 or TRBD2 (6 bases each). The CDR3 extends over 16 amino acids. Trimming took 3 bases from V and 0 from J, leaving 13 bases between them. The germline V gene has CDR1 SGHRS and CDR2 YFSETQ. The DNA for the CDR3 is TGCGCCAGCAGCTCGGGGGCAGGGAACTCCTACAATGAGCAGTTCTTC. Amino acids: CASSSGAGNSYNEQFF.

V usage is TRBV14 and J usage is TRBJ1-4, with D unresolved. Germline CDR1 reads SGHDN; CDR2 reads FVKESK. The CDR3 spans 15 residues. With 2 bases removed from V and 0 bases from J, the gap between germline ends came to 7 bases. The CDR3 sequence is CASSQLTPTNEKLFF. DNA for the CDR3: TGTGCCAGCAGCCAATTGACTCCAACTAATGAAAAACTGTTTTTT.

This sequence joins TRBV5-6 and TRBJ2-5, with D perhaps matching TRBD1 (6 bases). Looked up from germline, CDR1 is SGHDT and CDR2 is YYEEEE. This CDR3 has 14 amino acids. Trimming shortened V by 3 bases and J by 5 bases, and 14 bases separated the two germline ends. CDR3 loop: CASSSPRQAETQYF. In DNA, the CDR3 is TGTGCCAGCAGCTCGCCCCGACAGGCGGAGACCCAGTACTTC.

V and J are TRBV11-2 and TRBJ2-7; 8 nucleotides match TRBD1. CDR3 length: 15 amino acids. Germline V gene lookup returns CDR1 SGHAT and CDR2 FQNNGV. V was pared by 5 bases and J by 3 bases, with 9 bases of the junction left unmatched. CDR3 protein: CASSPTGTGFYEQYF. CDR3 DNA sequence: TGTGCCAGCAGCCCCACCGGGACAGGATTCTACGAGCAGTACTTC.

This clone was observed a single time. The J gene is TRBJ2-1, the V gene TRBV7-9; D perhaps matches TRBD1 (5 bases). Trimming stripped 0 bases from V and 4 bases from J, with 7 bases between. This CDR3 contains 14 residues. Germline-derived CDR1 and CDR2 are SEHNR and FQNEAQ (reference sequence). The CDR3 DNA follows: TGTGCCAGCAGCTTAGCAAAGGGGTACAATGAGCAGTTCTTC. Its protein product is CASSLAKGYNEQFF.

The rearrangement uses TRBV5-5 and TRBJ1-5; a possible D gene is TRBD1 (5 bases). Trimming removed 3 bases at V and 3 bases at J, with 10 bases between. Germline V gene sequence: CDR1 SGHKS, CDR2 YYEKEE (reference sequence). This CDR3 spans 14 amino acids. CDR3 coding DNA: TGTGCCAGCAGCTGGGGGGGAATCAATCAGCCCCAGCATTTT. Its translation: CASSWGGINQPQHF. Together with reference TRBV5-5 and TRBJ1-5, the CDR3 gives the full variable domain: DAGVTQSPTHLIKTRGQQVTLRCSPISGHKSVSWYQQVLGQGPQFIFQYYEKEERGRGNFPDRFSARQFPNYSSELNVNALLLGDSALYLCASSWGGINQPQHFGDGTRLSIL.

As DNA, the CDR3 is TGTGCCTGGAGACGGCCGGCCCGTTACGAGCAGTACTTC. Its protein product is CAWRRPARYEQYF. The chain links TRBV30 to TRBJ2-7; no firm D call. Trimming left V 3 bases short and J 4 bases short, with 13 bases between. There are 13 residues in the CDR3. Per the germline V gene, CDR1 is GTSNPN and CDR2 is SVGIG (reference sequence).

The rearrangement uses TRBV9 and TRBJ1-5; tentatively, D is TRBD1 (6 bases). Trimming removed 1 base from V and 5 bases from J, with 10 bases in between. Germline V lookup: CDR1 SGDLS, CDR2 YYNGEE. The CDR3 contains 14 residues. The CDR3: CASSVLAGDQPQHF. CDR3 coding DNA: TGTGCCAGCAGCGTACTAGCAGGGGATCAGCCCCAGCATTTT.

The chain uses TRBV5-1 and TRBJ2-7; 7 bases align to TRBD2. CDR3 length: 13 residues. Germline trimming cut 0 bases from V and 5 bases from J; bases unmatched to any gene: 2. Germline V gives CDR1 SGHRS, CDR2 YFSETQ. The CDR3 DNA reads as TGCGCCAGCAGCTTGGGACTAGCTAACGAGCAGTACTTC. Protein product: CASSLGLANEQYF.